Many counts were recorded for the clone carrying this T cell receptor beta chain. Its antigen is still unknown. Ophthalmopathy patients all had a Clinical Activity Score of at least 3, a NOSPECS grade of at least 4 and disease under 3 months old. Patients showing uncontrolled infection, other autoimmune disease, pregnancy or lactation were ineligible. Diagnostic decisions used clinical symptoms, serum thyroxine and TRAb, thyroid ultrasound and orbital computed tomography. Germline loops: CDR1 SEHNR, CDR2 FQNEAQ (reference sequence). J lost 6 bases, V lost 6 bases, and 4 bases had no gene match. The CDR3 consists of 12 residues. These data are taken from a study of T cells in Graves' hyperthyroidism and ophthalmopathy. Findings and limits, study-wide: Expanded thyroid clonotypes (above 0.001) were mostly also found in blood.

There were TCR beta CDR3 regions amplified from RNA transcripts. A set of HTBI primers served as the primers for a first-round RT-PCR of the TCR CDR3. TCRdb called the multiplex PCR reads again in MiXCR, with one record for every CDR3 protein. Of 620,000 or so distinct CDR3 sequences in the sample, approximately 15% were seen once. The receptor comes from a woman aged 45-65 years with Graves' ophthalmopathy. The material sequenced was blood. The genes are TRBV7-9 and TRBJ1-2, with TRBD1 matching 7 bases. The chain's CDR3 is CASRTGLDGYTF. CDR3 DNA: TGTGCCAGCAGGACAGGGTTGGATGGCTACACCTTC.